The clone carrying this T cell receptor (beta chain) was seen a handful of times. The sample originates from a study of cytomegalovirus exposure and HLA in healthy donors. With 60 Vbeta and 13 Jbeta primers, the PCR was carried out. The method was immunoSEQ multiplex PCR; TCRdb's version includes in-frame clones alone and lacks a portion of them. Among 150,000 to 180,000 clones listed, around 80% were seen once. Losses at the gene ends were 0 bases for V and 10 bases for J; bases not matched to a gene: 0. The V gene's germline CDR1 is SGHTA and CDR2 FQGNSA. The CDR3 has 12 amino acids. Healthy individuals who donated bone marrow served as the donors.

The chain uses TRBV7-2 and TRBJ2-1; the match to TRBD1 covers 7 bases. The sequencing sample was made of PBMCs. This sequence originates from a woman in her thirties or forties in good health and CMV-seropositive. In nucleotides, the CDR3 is TGTGCCAGCAGCTTAGCACAGGGGGAGCAGTTCTTC. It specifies CASSLAQGEQFF.